A selection of T cell receptor beta chains follows, all from one sample in a study of CD4 T cells in relation to SARS-CoV-2 and coronaviruses. These receptors have no known antigen. TCRdb's table, derived via immunoSEQ multiplex PCR, lists solely in-frame clones and lacks some. This repertoire shows 25,000 to 35,000 clones, roughly four fifths found once; its top ten account for roughly 3.2%. The sample was memory CD4+ T cells from PBMCs, cultured in vitro. These TCRs come from an adult with COVID-19. Both conserved end residues are part of each CDR3. Size is stated for part of the rows, as once, few or many counts, or as a class when the clone is expanded.

J: TRBJ2-2; size: NA; V: TRBV9; CDR3: CASSVGPAHTGELFF
J: TRBJ1-1; size: few; V: TRBV20-1; CDR3: CSAETGRGAFF
J: TRBJ1-6; size: NA; V: TRBV15; CDR3: CATRLSPGQGASSYNSPLHF
J: TRBJ1-5; size: NA; V: TRBV19; CDR3: CASSMGGAVQPQHF
J: TRBJ2-2; size: NA; V: TRBV14; CDR3: CASSLYPGTGELFF
J: TRBJ1-1; size: NA; V: TRBV10-2; CDR3: CASSGSGVEAFF
J: TRBJ2-3; size: NA; V: TRBV24-1; CDR3: CATSETQGLAGGDTDTQYF
J: TRBJ2-7; size: NA; V: TRBV20-1; CDR3: CRASFPSSGGQGGREQYF
J: TRBJ1-2; size: NA; V: TRBV2; CDR3: CASSLWGTGGYTF
J: TRBJ2-1; size: NA; V: TRBV6-4; CDR3: CASSDSAGSYNEQFF
J: TRBJ2-7; size: few; V: TRBV7-3; CDR3: CAQGDRLYEQYF
J: TRBJ2-5; size: NA; V: TRBV7-2; CDR3: CASSAHRLAGGLETQYF
J: TRBJ2-2; size: NA; V: TRBV7-2; CDR3: CASSLAGQLNTGELFF
J: TRBJ2-6; size: NA; V: TRBV6-6; CDR3: CASSHRSDRGRPSGANVLTF
J: TRBJ2-5; size: NA; V: TRBV20-1; CDR3: CSASRGVGWREEETQYF
J: TRBJ2-2; size: NA; V: TRBV24-1; CDR3: CATSDLHDGRGDTGELFF
J: TRBJ1-5; size: NA; V: TRBV10-3; CDR3: CAISESRDFYQPQHF
J: TRBJ2-5; size: NA; V: TRBV28; CDR3: CASSLRYGLAGGQETQYF
J: TRBJ2-3; size: NA; V: TRBV29-1; CDR3: CSVELASGRVSSTDTQYF
J: TRBJ2-3; size: once; V: TRBV9; CDR3: CASSVGLAGGTDTQYF
J: TRBJ1-2; size: few; V: TRBV7-8; CDR3: CASSSDRGRGDGYTF
J: TRBJ2-7; size: NA; V: TRBV2; CDR3: CASNHQGQGAYEQYF
J: TRBJ2-4; size: NA; V: TRBV15; CDR3: CATSRDGQGAPNKNIQYF
J: TRBJ1-5; size: NA; V: TRBV24-1; CDR3: CATSDYSNQPQHF
J: TRBJ1-1; size: NA; V: TRBV7-3; CDR3: CASSNTPNTEAFF
J: TRBJ2-3; size: NA; V: TRBV6-1; CDR3: CASSEAGSPDTQYF
J: TRBJ2-7; size: NA; V: TRBV4-1; CDR3: CASSQTQGLVYEQYF
J: TRBJ1-2; size: NA; V: TRBV7-6; CDR3: CASSLRPGDGYTF
J: TRBJ2-5; size: once; V: TRBV15; CDR3: CATSARGAGTFQETQYF
J: TRBJ2-7; size: NA; V: TRBV2; CDR3: CASSDTGAVNQRQYF
J: TRBJ1-5; size: NA; V: TRBV10-2; CDR3: CASSDPGGNQPQHF
J: TRBJ2-2; size: NA; V: TRBV7-3; CDR3: CASRPGTSGNTGELFF
J: TRBJ2-5; size: NA; V: TRBV28; CDR3: CASSPWTGKVPGRETQYF
J: TRBJ2-1; size: few; V: TRBV5-1; CDR3: CASSLGTLNEQFF
J: TRBJ1-5; size: NA; V: TRBV3-1/TRBV3-2; CDR3: CASSQDRLNQPQHF
J: TRBJ2-1; size: NA; V: TRBV14; CDR3: CASSQVRGGEQFF
J: TRBJ1-1; size: NA; V: TRBV27; CDR3: CASSLTLPLGDRGRRNTEAFF
J: TRBJ2-3; size: NA; V: TRBV19; CDR3: CASSGGQGWTDTQYF
J: TRBJ2-2; size: NA; V: TRBV9; CDR3: CASSGGANTGELFF
J: TRBJ1-1; size: NA; V: TRBV6-5; CDR3: CASSRGRSSTEAFF
J: TRBJ2-1; size: NA; V: TRBV6-4; CDR3: CASSELAGAGNEQFF
J: TRBJ2-3; size: NA; V: TRBV19; CDR3: CASSRGFTDTQYF
J: TRBJ2-1; size: NA; V: TRBV7-2; CDR3: CASSLVRINNEQFF
J: TRBJ2-2; size: NA; V: TRBV10-3; CDR3: CAIRGQDTGELFF
J: TRBJ2-3; size: NA; V: TRBV18; CDR3: CASSPGLAGTDTQYF
J: TRBJ2-7; size: NA; V: TRBV2; CDR3: CASSVFRGFYYEQYF
J: TRBJ2-2; size: few; V: TRBV7-9; CDR3: CASSWSLGVGELFF
J: TRBJ2-1; size: NA; V: TRBV4-2; CDR3: CASSQGVAASYNEQFF
J: TRBJ2-7; size: NA; V: TRBV7-2; CDR3: CASTSGKRIKPYEQYF
J: TRBJ1-4; size: once; V: TRBV5-1; CDR3: CASGTGGAGEKLFF
J: TRBJ2-3; size: NA; V: TRBV7-6; CDR3: CASSPDRAPSTDTQYF
J: TRBJ1-2; size: NA; V: TRBV27; CDR3: CASSSGTGNYGYTF
J: TRBJ1-3; size: NA; V: TRBV3-1/TRBV3-2; CDR3: CASSQDTGYSGNTIYF
J: TRBJ2-7; size: NA; V: TRBV29-1; CDR3: CSARTSGSYEQYF
J: TRBJ1-5; size: NA; V: TRBV6-6; CDR3: CASSNRGGRDQPQHF
J: TRBJ1-1; size: few; V: TRBV19; CDR3: CASSIYLGTSNTEAFF
J: TRBJ2-7; size: NA; V: TRBV30; CDR3: CAWATSGDYEQYF